These T cell receptor beta chains were read from a single sample in a study of blood T cell repertoires in COVID-19. The method was immunoSEQ multiplex PCR; TCRdb's version includes in-frame clones alone and lacks a portion of them. The sample carries a few hundred thousand clones, about nine tenths recorded once. The specimen sequenced was peripheral blood. These receptors all stem from a woman aged 50 to 60 with COVID-19, enrolled during active disease. CDR3s include the opening cysteine and the closing phenylalanine or tryptophan.

v_gene,CDR3aa
TRBV7-9,CASSLATSGGLDTQYF
TRBV2,CATILTLAGPPYEQYF
TRBV3-1/TRBV3-2,CASSQQPAGTYEQYF
TRBV3-1/TRBV3-2,CASSQGEAEAFF
TRBV6-2/TRBV6-3,CASSLGQISTDTQYF
TRBV2,CASSESGPSYEQYF
TRBV14,CASSPRFDTIYF
TRBV15,CATSREGVQRYGYTF
TRBV30,CAWSDQRAEREQYF
TRBV18,CASSPLGLAGIFETQYF
TRBV7-9,CASSLGPGLSLYGYTF
TRBV21-1,CASTKGTGGGNEQFF
TRBV9,CASSRYGTVNEKLFF
TRBV2,CASSEATSGGETQYF
TRBV5-1,CASSSGQGRNNEQFF
TRBV19,CASSISSSNTEAFF
TRBV7-9,CASSPWDRGAFRETQYF
TRBV4-2,CASSQVGGTDEQFF
TRBV18,CASSRTVGFEGYTF
TRBV5-1,CASRRTDPNEKLFF
TRBV5-4,CASSSQGAGGYTF
TRBV7-6,CASSLGRGLGRTGELFF
TRBV12-3/TRBV12-4,CASSYGPRQPQHF
TRBV5-1,CASSHDGWTGLSGANVLTF
TRBV29-1,CSVKVIDSSEKLFF
TRBV6-2/TRBV6-3,CASCPGELAKNIQYF
TRBV6-5,CATRTGAAYEQYF
TRBV2,CASTGNQETQYF
TRBV3-1/TRBV3-2,CASSQLATDYGYTF
TRBV19,CASKNGAGNTIYF
TRBV9,CASSVGGLGLSETQYF
TRBV5-1,CASSAGTSGPEQYF